Presented here are 5 T cell receptor beta chains from one specimen sequenced in a study of stem cell transplantation in POMP-related autoinflammatory disease. Only in-frame clones appear in the TCRdb table, and some are missing; sequencing was by immunoSEQ multiplex PCR. The data show about 26,000 clones, with approximately 85% seen just once and around 2.4% held by the top ten. The sequences come from CD4+ T cells from PBMCs, collected before stem cell transplantation. These TCRs come from a human donor with POMP-related autoinflammation and immune dysregulation (PRAID).

Here the CDR3 DNA reads TGTGCCAGCAGCTTGAGTTTTAAGGGAGAAAGGGATTCACCCCTCCACTTT. It yields the protein CASSLSFKGERDSPLHF. This sequence joins TRBV5-4 and TRBJ1-6, with no clear D. The V gene's germline CDR1 is SGHNT and CDR2 YYREEE (reference sequence). Trimming took 1 base from V and 8 from J, leaving 19 bases between them. The CDR3 contains 17 residues.

This chain links TRBV5-1 with TRBJ2-3, with 7 bases identical to TRBD2. The CDR3 has 15 amino acids. CDR1 is SGHRS and CDR2 is YFSETQ in the germline V gene. Trimming removed 4 bases from V and 2 bases from J; junction bases left unmatched: 7. In nucleotides, the CDR3 is TGCGCCAGCAGCCCCGCCCGGGACTACACAGATACGCAGTATTTT. It translates to CASSPARDYTDTQYF.

This clone occurred a few times. The chain uses TRBV5-8 and TRBJ1-3; D is perhaps TRBD1 (5 bases). The germline V and J ends were trimmed by 3 bases and 4 bases, with 11 bases remaining between them. The CDR3 totals 14 residues. Germline CDR1 is SGHTS and CDR2 is YDEGEE. This CDR3 reads CASSSAGHGNTIYF. In nucleotides, the CDR3 is TGTGCCAGCAGCTCGGCGGGGCACGGAAACACCATATATTTT. Using reference TRBV5-8 and TRBJ1-3 for the parts outside the CDR3, the full variable domain is EAGVTQSPTHLIKTRGQQATLRCSPISGHTSVYWYQQALGLGLQFLLWYDEGEERNRGNFPPRFSGRQFPNYSSELNVNALELEDSALYLCASSSAGHGNTIYFGEGSWLTVV.

The V call is TRBV9, the J call TRBJ2-7; D possibly corresponds to TRBD1 (6 bases). Germline-derived CDR1 and CDR2 are SGDLS and YYNGEE. V was shortened by 0 bases and J by 4 bases, with 11 bases between the two germline ends. The CDR3 contains 14 residues. The CDR3 reads CASSVGGHGYEQYF. The CDR3 DNA sequence: TGTGCCAGCAGCGTAGGGGGGCATGGTTACGAGCAGTACTTC. The variable domain in full, with the rest retrieved from reference TRBV9 and TRBJ2-7, is DSGVTQTPKHLITATGQRVTLRCSPRSGDLSVYWYQQSLDQGLQFLIQYYNGEERAKGNILERFSAQQFPDLHSELNLSSLELGDSALYFCASSVGGHGYEQYFGPGTRLTVT.

This sequence joins TRBV27 and TRBJ2-1; a possible D gene is TRBD2 (6 bases). Trimming pared 1 base from V and 5 bases from J, leaving 15 bases between. Looked up from germline, CDR1 is MNHEY and CDR2 is SMNVEV (reference sequence). The CDR3 has 16 residues. CDR3 sequence (DNA): TGTGCCAGCAGTTTATTGGGACTTACCCGGGACAATGAGCAGTTCTTC. Translating gives CASSLLGLTRDNEQFF.